This T cell receptor beta chain came from a study of blood T cell repertoires in COVID-19. About the research overall: T cells, B-cell-depleted T cells, or PBMCs supplied cDNA or gDNA.

The data were produced by immunoSEQ multiplex PCR, yet TCRdb's version contains in-frame clones alone and is incomplete. This table has 350,000 to 550,000 clones, roughly 87% appearing once. Enrolled through a virtual design, the participants were between 18 and 89 years of age and came from roughly 22 US areas. There are a few counts of this clone. The TCR sequence derives from a woman in her late teens or twenties with acute COVID-19. Sequencing was performed on PBMCs or T cells enriched from blood (not recorded which).

CDR3 loop: CASGPGLQYF. CDR3 bases: TGTGCCAGCGGGCCCGGACTGCAGTACTTC. The V call is TRBV6-5, the J call TRBJ2-7, with TRBD2 as a possible D gene (5 bases). This CDR3 has 10 residues. Looked up from germline, CDR1 is MNHEY and CDR2 is SVGAGI. Trimming took off 8 bases at V and 9 bases at J, with 11 bases between the two ends.